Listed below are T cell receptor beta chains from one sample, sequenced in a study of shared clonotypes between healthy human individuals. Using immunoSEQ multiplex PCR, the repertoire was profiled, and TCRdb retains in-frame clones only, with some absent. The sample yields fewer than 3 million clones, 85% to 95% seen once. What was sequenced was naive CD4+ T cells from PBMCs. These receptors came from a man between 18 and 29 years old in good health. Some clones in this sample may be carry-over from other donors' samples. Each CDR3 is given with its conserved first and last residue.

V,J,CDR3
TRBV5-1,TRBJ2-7,CASSTGTSGVEQYF
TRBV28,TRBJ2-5,CASRPTRTDQETQYF
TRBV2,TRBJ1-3,CASSEPHPRLQGGGNTIYF
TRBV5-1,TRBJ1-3,CASSLAGGSSGNTIYF
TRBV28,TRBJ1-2,CASSLRGIGYTF
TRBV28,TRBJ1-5,CALNPPGSNQPQHF
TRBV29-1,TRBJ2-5,CSVGNPRETQYF
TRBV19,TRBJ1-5,CASTTKRGGVSNQPQHF
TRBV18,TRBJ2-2,CASSPQSSGNTGELFF
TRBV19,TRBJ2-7,CASSGGTSGISYEQYF
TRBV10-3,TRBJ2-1,CAISEQQGAYNEQFF
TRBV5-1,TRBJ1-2,CASSFEGVGYTF
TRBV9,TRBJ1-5,CASSRDTENQPQHF
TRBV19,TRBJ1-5,CASSILRKDYGDNQPQHF
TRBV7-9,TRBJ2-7,CASSLAGGRGYEQYF
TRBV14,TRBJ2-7,CASSERDLKSSYEQYF
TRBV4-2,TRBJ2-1,CASSQRTPGYNEQFF
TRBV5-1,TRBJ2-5,CASLAVGQGQETQYF